The 17 T cell receptor beta chains listed next were all sequenced from one sample in a study of T cell clones after liver transplantation. Produced via immunoSEQ multiplex PCR; TCRdb's table is partial and in-frame only. Altogether 70,000 or so clones are present, 90% being singletons, with the ten largest covering less than 3.5%. Sequencing used CD4+ T cells from blood, obtained before liver transplant. The receptors were sampled from a human donor who received a liver transplant.

V usage is TRBV7-9 and J usage is TRBJ2-5; D assignment may be TRBD1 or TRBD2 (5 bases each). V lost 5 bases to trimming and J lost 5 bases, with 15 bases between them. Germline V gene lookup returns CDR1 SEHNR and CDR2 FQNEAQ (reference sequence). The CDR3 is made up of 14 amino acids. The CDR3 sequence is CASSPWGNGETQYF. CDR3 in DNA: TGTGCCAGCAGCCCTTGGGGGAATGGGGAGACCCAGTACTTC.

V and J are TRBV11-2 and TRBJ2-3; 8 bases match TRBD1. The trim removed 5 bases at V and 3 bases at J, leaving 10 bases unmatched. The CDR3 runs to 16 residues. CDR1 is SGHAT, CDR2 FQNNGV, per germline. CDR3 sequence (DNA): TGTGCCAGCAGCCCGACAGGGGTCTATGGGACAGATACGCAGTATTTT. Translated, it gives CASSPTGVYGTDTQYF.

Comments on this clone: The junction differs from germline at one of its ends, possibly a read error. J is TRBJ2-5 and V is TRBV20-1; D ambiguous. Per the germline V gene, CDR1 is DFQATT and CDR2 is SNEGSKA (reference sequence). The CDR3 length is 11 residues. In nucleotides, the CDR3 is TGCAGTGCCCAAACACAAGGGACCCAGTACTTC. Protein sequence: CSAQTQGTQYF.

The gene calls are TRBV5-1 and TRBJ2-7, with D perhaps given as TRBD1 or TRBD2 (5 bases each). CDR3 length: 16 residues. Germline-derived CDR1 and CDR2 are SGHRS and YFSETQ. Trimming removed 4 bases from V and 3 bases from J, with 20 bases in between. The DNA of the CDR3 is TGCGCCAGCAGCAAAAACCGGGACCAACTACTCTACGAGCAGTACTTC. This sequence encodes CASSKNRDQLLYEQYF.

The chain recombines TRBV7-2 with TRBJ2-5; D is perhaps TRBD1 (7 bases). The CDR3 is 14 residues long. CDR1 SGHTA and CDR2 FQGNSA come from the germline V gene. The V and J ends lost 1 base and 5 bases respectively, with 11 bases between them. In nucleotides, the CDR3 is TGTGCCAGCAGCTTAGACAGGGGAGGCGAGACCCAGTACTTC. This translates into CASSLDRGGETQYF.

V is TRBV5-4 and J is TRBJ2-5; 8 nucleotides agree with TRBD1. With V trimmed by 4 bases and J by 1 base, 6 bases remained unmatched. CDR1 and CDR2 from the germline V gene are SGHNT and YYREEE (reference sequence). The CDR3 length is 15 residues. Here the CDR3 reads CASSDRTGRQETQYF. In DNA form, the CDR3 reads TGTGCCAGCAGCGACCGGACAGGGCGCCAAGAGACCCAGTACTTC. Looking up the rest from reference TRBV5-4 and TRBJ2-5 gives the full variable domain: ETGVTQSPTHLIKTRGQQVTLRCSSQSGHNTVSWYQQALGQGPQFIFQYYREEENGRGNFPPRFSGLQFPNYSSELNVNALELDDSALYLCASSDRTGRQETQYFGPGTRLLVL.

This chain uses TRBV29-1 with TRBJ1-3, with no clear D. V gave up 5 bases and J gave up 4 bases, with 9 bases separating them. This CDR3 has 12 amino acids. CDR1 SQVTM and CDR2 ANQGSEA come from the germline V gene. The CDR3: CSVRVEGNTIYF. The CDR3 DNA sequence: TGCAGCGTTAGGGTGGAAGGAAACACCATATATTTT.

V usage is TRBV5-6 and J usage is TRBJ1-2; TRBD1 matches at 9 bases. CDR3 length: 17 amino acids. The V gene's germline CDR1 is SGHDT and CDR2 YYEEEE. J lost 4 bases, V lost 1 base, and 11 bases had no gene match. This chain's CDR3 is CASSLPLSLDRGYGYTF. As DNA, the CDR3 is TGTGCCAGCAGCTTGCCGCTGTCTTTGGACAGGGGCTATGGCTACACCTTC.

This clone has a handful of counts. J is TRBJ2-2 and V is TRBV28; no definite D call. V was cut by 1 base and J by 7 bases, with 13 bases left in between. The CDR3 has 15 amino acids. The V gene's germline CDR1 is MDHEN and CDR2 SYDVKM. CDR3 loop: CASSLYSWPSGELFF. The CDR3 DNA follows: TGTGCCAGCAGTTTATATTCATGGCCTAGCGGGGAGCTGTTTTTT.

The genes are TRBV4-2 and TRBJ1-1; D unresolved. The CDR3 is 13 residues long. V was cut by 0 bases and J by 7 bases, with 9 bases left in between. Germline V CDR1 and CDR2: LGHNA, YNFKEQ. CDR3 coding DNA: TGTGCCAGCAGCCAAGATGCAGAGAATGAAGCTTTCTTT. This sequence encodes CASSQDAENEAFF.

Here the CDR3 reads CASSHRQGGGYTF. The CDR3 DNA reads as TGTGCCAGCAGCCACAGACAGGGGGGCGGCTACACCTTC. The genes are TRBV16 and TRBJ1-2; 9 bases are shared with TRBD1. Trimming at V came to 3 bases and at J to 8 bases, leaving 4 bases not matched to a gene. Germline V gene lookup returns CDR1 KGHSY and CDR2 FQNENV. The length of the CDR3 is 13 residues. The whole variable domain, remainder taken from reference TRBV16 and TRBJ1-2, is GEEVAQTPKHLVRGEGQKAKLYCAPIKGHSYVFWYQQVLKNEFKFLISFQNENVFDETGMPKERFSAKCLPNSPCSLEIQATKLEDSAVYFCASSHRQGGGYTFGSGTRLTVV.

This chain connects TRBV18 to TRBJ1-1; possible D gene TRBD1, 6 bases. Germline CDR1 is KGHSH and CDR2 is LQKENI. V lost 4 bases, J lost 0 bases, and 12 bases lay in between. The CDR3 length is 15 residues. CDR3 sequence reads: CASSRSGHLNTEAFF. In nucleotides, the CDR3 is TGTGCCAGCTCACGATCGGGACACCTGAACACTGAAGCTTTCTTT.

The V call is TRBV29-1, the J call TRBJ2-2; the D is unclear. Germline CDR1 reads SQVTM; CDR2 reads ANQGSEA. The CDR3 sequence is 13 residues long. V lost 5 bases to trimming and J lost 2 bases, with 9 bases between them. CDR3 sequence reads: CSVQDRNTGELFF. Written as DNA, the CDR3 is TGCAGCGTTCAGGATAGAAACACCGGGGAGCTGTTTTTT.

This chain links TRBV6-5 with TRBJ1-3; D perhaps matches TRBD1 (5 bases). Germline lookup yields CDR1 MNHEY and CDR2 SVGAGI. The CDR3 length is 14 residues. The V and J ends lost 2 bases and 1 base respectively, with 6 bases between them. CDR3 region: CASSYAGSGNTIYF. In DNA, the CDR3 is TGTGCCAGCAGTTACGCAGGGTCTGGAAACACCATATATTTT.

This clone ranks as medium-sized. This sequence joins TRBV19 and TRBJ1-2; a weak D match, TRBD1 (5 bases). V lost 3 bases, J lost 4 bases, and 15 bases lay in between. The CDR3 spans 15 residues. Germline V lookup: CDR1 LNHDA, CDR2 SQIVND (reference sequence). Here the CDR3 reads CASSIGPGGVYGYTF. Written as DNA, the CDR3 is TGTGCCAGTAGTATCGGACCGGGGGGTGTCTATGGCTACACCTTC.

The chain couples TRBV11-2 to TRBJ2-5, with 10 bases lining up with TRBD1. V lost 1 base, J lost 5 bases, and 13 bases stayed unmatched. This CDR3 has 18 residues. Germline CDR1 SGHAT, CDR2 FQNNGV. CDR3 DNA sequence: TGTGCCAGCAGCTTAGGGTCTCCGGGACAGGGGTTTAGCGAGACCCAGTACTTC. Translation gives CASSLGSPGQGFSETQYF.

The rearrangement links TRBV25-1 to TRBJ1-3; 9 bases agree with TRBD1. The CDR3 extends over 15 amino acids. Germline CDR1 and CDR2: MGHDK and SYGVNS. V dropped 3 bases and J dropped 6; count of bases not matched to a gene: 6. The CDR3, as DNA: TGTGCCAGCAGTGACTCGGGACAGGGATCAAACACCATATATTTT. Its translation: CASSDSGQGSNTIYF. Full variable domain (outside the CDR3, taken from reference TRBV25-1 and TRBJ1-3): EADIYQTPRYLVIGTGKKITLECSQTMGHDKMYWYQQDPGMELHLIHYSYGVNSTEKGDLSSESTVSRIRTEHFPLTLESARPSHTSQYLCASSDSGQGSNTIYFGEGSWLTVV.